The 32 T cell receptor beta chains reported below all come from one sample, sequenced in a study of blood T cell repertoires in COVID-19. This table comes from immunoSEQ multiplex PCR, and its TCRdb copy is limited to in-frame clones, with some not included. Among around 280,000 clones listed, around nine tenths were seen once. Sequenced material: PBMCs or T cells enriched from blood (not recorded which). The receptors come from a woman in her forties who had recovered from COVID-19.

This clone was counted a few times. The chain uses TRBV7-2 and TRBJ1-2, with 7 bases aligning to TRBD1. After removal of 3 bases from V and 7 bases from J, the junction contained 8 bases not matched to a gene. CDR3 length equals 14 residues. CDR1 is SGHTA, CDR2 FQGNSA, per germline. The CDR3 spells CASSFARGESGYTF. Here the CDR3 DNA reads TGTGCCAGCAGCTTCGCCAGGGGGGAGTCTGGCTACACCTTC.

J is TRBJ1-1 and V is TRBV5-4; 9 nucleotides match TRBD1. In germline, CDR1 is SGHNT, CDR2 YYREEE (reference sequence). The V gene end was trimmed by 3 bases and the J gene end by 5 bases; junction bases not matched to a gene: 2. This CDR3 region has 13 residues. DNA for the CDR3: TGTGCCAGCAGCTGGGACAGGGAAACTGAAGCTTTCTTT. Its translation: CASSWDRETEAFF.

This sequence joins TRBV7-2 and TRBJ2-5; TRBD1 is a possible D gene (6 bases). CDR1 is SGHTA, CDR2 FQGNSA, per germline. This CDR3 contains 14 residues. Between the trimmed V and J ends, which lost 5 bases and 2 bases, there was a span of 12 bases. In DNA form, the CDR3 reads TGTGCCAGCAGCGCTTCAACAGGGCAAGAGACCCAGTACTTC. Its protein is CASSASTGQETQYF.

This clone was seen more than once but under ten times. Other nucleotide sequences from this sample produce the same CDR3. The V and J genes are TRBV6-5 and TRBJ2-1, with 11 bases lining up with TRBD2. The trim removed 4 bases at V and 5 bases at J, leaving 1 base unmatched. The CDR3 has 14 amino acids. Germline-derived CDR1 and CDR2 are MNHEY and SVGAGI. The CDR3 nucleotides are TGTGCCAGCAGTTTAGCGGGGGGGAACAATGAGCAGTTCTTC. Protein sequence: CASSLAGGNNEQFF.

This CDR3 is CSGGKDRVSRRGITIYF. The CDR3 DNA reads as TGCAGCGGGGGCAAGGACAGGGTCTCTCGAAGAGGTATCACCATATATTTT. The chain has TRBV29-1 and TRBJ1-3, with 8 bases aligning to TRBD1. V lost 7 bases to trimming and J lost 9 bases; unmatched junction nucleotides: 23. This CDR3 spans 17 amino acids. The germline CDR1 and CDR2 sequences are SQVTM and ANQGSEA.

V is TRBV4-3 and J is TRBJ2-1; 10 bases line up with TRBD2. The V gene end was trimmed by 3 bases and the J gene end by 8 bases; junction bases not matched to a gene: 7. The CDR3 is 15 amino acids. Germline V gene sequence: CDR1 LGHNA, CDR2 YSLEER. DNA for the CDR3: TGCGCCAGCAGCCAGCTAGCGGGAGTAGGCGATGAGCAGTTCTTC. Amino acid sequence: CASSQLAGVGDEQFF.

This chain joins TRBV5-1 and TRBJ1-4; a possible D gene is TRBD1 (5 bases). This CDR3 contains 14 residues. Germline V lookup: CDR1 SGHRS, CDR2 YFSETQ. The V end lost 4 bases, the J end lost 5 bases, and 12 bases lay between the germline ends. Written as DNA, the CDR3 is TGCGCCAGCAGCCACGGCGGGGGGAATGAAAAACTGTTTTTT. This translates into CASSHGGGNEKLFF.

This clone was seen a handful of times. CDR3 in amino acids: CASRIAGSPNTGELFF. CDR3 sequence (DNA): TGTGCCAGCAGGATCGCGGGCTCGCCGAACACCGGGGAGCTGTTTTTT. This chain uses TRBV5-5 with TRBJ2-2; D is possibly TRBD2 (5 bases). With 5 bases removed from V and 0 bases from J, the gap between germline ends came to 14 bases. The germline gives CDR1 SGHKS, CDR2 YYEKEE (reference sequence). CDR3 length: 16 residues.

This clone was seen only a few times. The rearrangement links TRBV7-2 to TRBJ1-1, with D possibly being TRBD1 (5 bases). The V gene's germline CDR1 is SGHTA and CDR2 FQGNSA. There are 14 residues in the CDR3. Between the trimmed V and J ends, which lost 2 bases and 6 bases, there was a span of 13 bases. CDR3 DNA sequence: TGTGCCAGCAGCTTATTCGGGGGATCGGCTGAAGCTTTCTTT. Translating gives CASSLFGGSAEAFF. Supplemented by reference TRBV7-2 and TRBJ1-1, the full variable domain reads GAGVSQSPSNKVTEKGKDVELRCDPISGHTALYWYRQSLGQGLEFLIYFQGNSAPDKSGLPSDRFSAERTGGSVSTLTIQRTQQEDSAVYLCASSLFGGSAEAFFGQGTRLTVV.

The rearrangement joins TRBV5-1 to TRBJ2-7; tentatively, D is TRBD1 (5 bases). CDR1 and CDR2 (germline): SGHRS, YFSETQ. The CDR3 totals 18 residues. V was shortened by 0 bases and J by 1 base, with 20 bases between the two germline ends. The CDR3 loop reads CASSLGPGNKVQSYEQYF. CDR3 nucleotide sequence: TGCGCCAGCAGCTTGGGTCCAGGGAACAAAGTGCAGTCCTACGAGCAGTACTTC.

The chain links TRBV10-2 to TRBJ2-1; the D gene is possibly TRBD2 (6 bases). The CDR3 covers 15 residues. Deletions cut 6 bases from V and 1 base from J, with 13 bases between. Germline CDR1 WSHSY, CDR2 SAAADI. The CDR3, as DNA: TGCGCCAGCAGAATTTTACTAGCATCCTACAATGAGCAGTTCTTC. Its translation: CASRILLASYNEQFF.

The chain couples TRBV5-1 to TRBJ1-3; tentatively, D is TRBD1 (5 bases). Germline assignment: CDR1 SGHRS and CDR2 YFSETQ. The CDR3 runs to 16 residues. V was cut by 4 bases and J by 4 bases, with 18 bases left in between. The CDR3 loop is CASSELTAGRGNTIYF. Written as DNA, the CDR3 is TGCGCCAGCAGCGAGTTGACCGCAGGGAGGGGAAACACCATATATTTT. The full variable domain, its missing parts supplied by reference TRBV5-1 and TRBJ1-3, is KAGVTQTPRYLIKTRGQQVTLSCSPISGHRSVSWYQQTPGQGLQFLFEYFSETQRNKGNFPGRFSGRQFSNSRSEMNVSTLELGDSALYLCASSELTAGRGNTIYFGEGSWLTVV.

The chain employs TRBV19 and TRBJ1-1; 8 nucleotides line up with TRBD1. Germline V gene data show CDR1 as LNHDA and CDR2 as SQIVND (reference sequence). The V and J ends lost 3 bases and 7 bases, in that order; junction bases with no gene match: 10. The length of the CDR3 is 15 residues. The CDR3 spells CASSMDRQGLGEAFF. The CDR3, as DNA: TGTGCCAGTAGTATGGATCGACAGGGGCTGGGTGAAGCTTTCTTT.

The rearrangement joins TRBV7-9 to TRBJ2-5; TRBD1 agrees at 9 bases. This CDR3 comprises 14 residues. The J segment lost 4 bases and the V segment lost 5 bases, leaving 5 bases of the junction unmatched. Germline V gene data show CDR1 as SEHNR and CDR2 as FQNEAQ (reference sequence). The CDR3 bases are TGTGCCAGCAGCCAACAGGGGGCGAGAGAGACCCAGTACTTC. Encoded protein: CASSQQGARETQYF.

This chain links TRBV24-1 with TRBJ2-1; TRBD2 is a possible D gene (6 bases). V was pared by 4 bases and J by 1 base, with 13 bases between. This CDR3 region has 16 residues. CDR1 and CDR2 (germline): KGHDR, SFDVKD. The CDR3 protein is CATSDHREKSYNEQFF. Here the CDR3 DNA reads TGTGCCACCAGTGACCACCGGGAGAAATCCTACAATGAGCAGTTCTTC.

The V and J genes are TRBV27 and TRBJ2-1, with 10 bases aligning to TRBD2. Germline values: CDR1 MNHEY, CDR2 SMNVEV (reference sequence). This CDR3 region has 15 residues. Germline trimming cut 3 bases from V and 1 base from J; bases unmatched to any gene: 0. The CDR3 region is CASSFSGRSYNEQFF. The DNA for the CDR3 is TGTGCCAGCAGTTTTAGCGGGAGGTCCTACAATGAGCAGTTCTTC.

The V gene is TRBV7-6, the J gene TRBJ2-5; possibly TRBD2 for D (6 bases). Trimming took off 5 bases at V and 5 bases at J, with 21 bases between the two ends. The CDR3 runs to 16 residues. Germline CDR1 and CDR2: SGHVS and FNYEAQ. The CDR3 is CASSIPATGVGETQYF. In nucleotides, the CDR3 is TGTGCCAGCAGCATACCAGCCACGGGAGTGGGGGAGACCCAGTACTTC. The variable domain in full, completed from reference TRBV7-6 and TRBJ2-5, reads GAGVSQSPRYKVTKRGQDVALRCDPISGHVSLYWYRQALGQGPEFLTYFNYEAQQDKSGLPNDRFSAERPEGSISTLTIQRTEQRDSAMYRCASSIPATGVGETQYFGPGTRLLVL.

This clone was observed once. V is TRBV7-2 and J is TRBJ1-2; D remains unclear. Trimming took off 1 base at V and 4 bases at J, with 13 bases between the two ends. Germline V gene data show CDR1 as SGHTA and CDR2 as FQGNSA. The CDR3 loop spans 15 amino acids. The CDR3 DNA reads as TGTGCCAGCAGCTTAGAGCGCAGTTCCCGCTATGGCTACACCTTC. Its protein product is CASSLERSSRYGYTF.

V gene TRBV6-5 combines with J gene TRBJ1-4, with D possibly TRBD1 on 6 matching bases. Germline CDR1 MNHEY, CDR2 SVGAGI. Trimming pared 5 bases from V and 8 bases from J, leaving 9 bases between. There are 12 residues in the CDR3. Here the CDR3 reads CASSLGQEKLFF. CDR3 in DNA: TGTGCCAGCAGTCTAGGACAGGAAAAACTGTTTTTT.

This rearrangement joins TRBV2 to TRBJ1-4; no clear D. Germline V gene data show CDR1 as SNHLY and CDR2 as FYNNEI. The germline V and J ends were trimmed by 7 bases and 6 bases, with 12 bases remaining between them. This CDR3 spans 13 amino acids. CDR3 sequence reads: CASKRLADEKLFF. CDR3 in DNA: TGTGCCAGCAAGCGGTTGGCAGATGAAAAACTGTTTTTT.

This chain connects TRBV18 to TRBJ2-1; tentatively, D is TRBD1 (6 bases). V was pared by 8 bases and J by 2 bases, with 16 bases between. CDR3 size: 15 residues. From germline, CDR1 is KGHSH and CDR2 LQKENI. The CDR3, as DNA: TGTGCCAGCCACCACGCCAAGGGGGCCTACAATGAGCAGTTCTTC. Translation: CASHHAKGAYNEQFF.

V and J are TRBV7-9 and TRBJ1-2, with D hard to call. Germline CDR1 SEHNR, CDR2 FQNEAQ (reference sequence). The CDR3 loop spans 15 amino acids. Trimming cost V 1 base and J 7 bases, with 16 bases left between them. For the CDR3, the DNA is TGTGCCAGCAGCTTAGTCACGCACAGCTTTGGTGGCTACACCTTC. It is translated as CASSLVTHSFGGYTF. The whole variable domain, remainder taken from reference TRBV7-9 and TRBJ1-2, is DTGVSQNPRHKITKRGQNVTFRCDPISEHNRLYWYRQTLGQGPEFLTYFQNEAQLEKSRLLSDRFSAERPKGSFSTLEIQRTEQGDSAMYLCASSLVTHSFGGYTFGSGTRLTVV.

V gene TRBV19 combines with J gene TRBJ1-3, with TRBD1 matching 7 bases. Germline lookup yields CDR1 LNHDA and CDR2 SQIVND (reference sequence). The CDR3 runs to 12 residues. V shed 8 bases, J shed 6 bases, and the junction held 4 bases outside the gene matches. CDR3 sequence (DNA): TGTGCCAGTCTAGACAGGGCAAACACCATATATTTT. This encodes CASLDRANTIYF.

Written as DNA, the CDR3 is TGTGCCAGCAGCCAATTGGTCCGGGACAAGTCCGGAAACACCATATATTTT. Translation gives CASSQLVRDKSGNTIYF. V and J are TRBV7-2 and TRBJ1-3; TRBD1 is a possible D gene (6 bases). Germline V lookup: CDR1 SGHTA, CDR2 FQGNSA. With 5 bases removed from V and 4 bases from J, the gap between germline ends came to 21 bases. The CDR3 totals 17 residues.

This chain uses TRBV4-1 with TRBJ2-3; 12 nucleotides align to TRBD2. The germline CDR1 and CDR2 sequences are MGHRA and YSYEKL. The CDR3 sequence is 19 residues long. The V segment lost 4 bases and the J segment 3 bases; nucleotides outside the gene matches: 14. CDR3 in DNA: TGCGCCAGCAGCCTGACTTTAGGGGCTAGCGGGGGGGTAACAGATACGCAGTATTTT. Its translation is CASSLTLGASGGVTDTQYF.

V and J are TRBV2 and TRBJ1-2, with a weak D call TRBD1 (5 bases). Germline CDR1 SNHLY, CDR2 FYNNEI. V was shortened by 6 bases and J by 0 bases, with 11 bases between the two germline ends. This CDR3 is built from 14 residues. CDR3 amino acids: CASRLQTANYGYTF. CDR3 DNA sequence: TGTGCCAGCAGACTGCAGACAGCTAACTATGGCTACACCTTC.

The rearrangement uses TRBV27 and TRBJ2-3; 12 bases fit TRBD2. The CDR3 runs to 15 residues. V was clipped by 0 bases and J by 6 bases; unmatched bases: 1. CDR1 and CDR2 from the germline V gene are MNHEY and SMNVEV (reference sequence). CDR3 DNA sequence: TGTGCCAGCAGTTTATCGACTAGCGGGAGTGATACGCAGTATTTT. Translated, it gives CASSLSTSGSDTQYF.

This clone was detected only once. V gene TRBV10-3 combines with J gene TRBJ1-2; unclear D gene. Per the germline V gene, CDR1 is ENHRY and CDR2 is SYGVKD. V lost 7 bases and J lost 1, with 10 bases in between. This CDR3 contains 13 residues. The CDR3 reads CAITPQDNYGYTF. CDR3 nucleotides: TGTGCCATCACACCCCAGGATAACTATGGCTACACCTTC.

The chain carries TRBV2 and TRBJ2-1; D is perhaps TRBD1 (5 bases). Deletions cut 6 bases from V and 7 bases from J, with 19 bases between. The CDR3 consists of 15 residues. Germline-derived CDR1 and CDR2 are SNHLY and FYNNEI. CDR3 amino acids: CASSGQGLAKNEQFF. DNA for the CDR3: TGTGCCAGCAGCGGGCAGGGCCTGGCAAAGAATGAGCAGTTCTTC.

There are a few counts of this clone. The chain employs TRBV2 and TRBJ1-2; 11 nucleotides match TRBD1. The V gene end was trimmed by 5 bases and the J gene end by 7 bases; junction bases not matched to a gene: 3. Germline values: CDR1 SNHLY, CDR2 FYNNEI. There are 13 residues in the CDR3. The CDR3 here is CASSLGQGAGYTF. CDR3 nucleotides: TGTGCCAGCAGTCTCGGACAGGGGGCTGGCTACACCTTC.

In its sample, this clone was seen once. The chain carries TRBV4-1 and TRBJ2-1, with 12 nucleotides matching TRBD2. The V gene end was trimmed by 2 bases and the J gene end by 5 bases; junction bases not matched to a gene: 4. CDR1 is MGHRA, CDR2 YSYEKL, per germline. This CDR3 contains 16 residues. DNA of the CDR3: TGCGCCAGCAGCCAAAGCGGACTAGCGGGAAACAATGAGCAGTTCTTC. Its protein is CASSQSGLAGNNEQFF.

The chain recombines TRBV9 with TRBJ1-1, with 9 bases matching TRBD1. The CDR3 totals 16 residues. Losses at the gene ends were 4 bases for V and 5 bases for J; bases not matched to a gene: 12. In germline, CDR1 is SGDLS, CDR2 YYNGEE. This chain's CDR3 is CASSSNDGQGRTEAFF. The DNA for the CDR3 is TGTGCCAGCAGCTCCAATGACGGACAGGGGAGGACTGAAGCTTTCTTT.